This TCR beta chain was profiled in a study of CD8 T cells in Susac syndrome. Random hexamers primed reverse transcription of about 0.45 to 1 ug RNA. TCRdb reprocessed the immunoSEQ multiplex PCR reads with MiXCR, giving one entry per CDR3 protein. Of 180,000 or so distinct CDR3 sequences in the sample, around 94% were seen once. The study sequenced TCR beta in blood CD8+ and CD4+ T cells. Matching for age and sex applied to the controls, who were healthy donors. Negative isolation yielded CD8+ and CD4+ T cells; FACS enriched TEMRA cells. The germline V gene has CDR1 DFQATT and CDR2 SNEGSKA (reference sequence). This CDR3 is 14 amino acids long. The V gene lost 6 bases and the J gene lost 3 bases, with 17 bases spanning the gap. This clonotype appeared a single time.

Sequencing was performed on CD4+ T cells from PBMCs. The genes are TRBV20-1 and TRBJ1-1, with a tentative D call TRBD1 (6 bases). This TCR derives from a human donor in good health. CDR3 bases: TGCAGTGCGGCGGCAGGGGCGCGGGACACTGAAGCTTTCTTT. Encoded protein: CSAAAGARDTEAFF.